This T cell receptor (beta chain) was recorded in a study of OX40 agonist ivuxolimab in advanced cancers. Study details: The drug used for patients, ivuxolimab, was an agonistic anti-OX40 (CD134) antibody.

Any history of autoimmune disease or systemic immunosuppression disqualified patients. The CDR3 is 15 residues long. The trim removed 5 bases at V and 4 bases at J, leaving 10 bases unmatched. CDR1 and CDR2 (germline): SGHAT, FQNNGV. Only in-frame clones appear in the TCRdb table, and some are missing; sequencing was by immunoSEQ multiplex PCR. The sample consists of approximately 82,000 clones, approximately 87% of them appearing once. The specimen was CD4+ or CD8+ T cells sorted from blood, collected in a trial of the OX40 agonist ivuxolimab. This chain links TRBV11-2 with TRBJ1-2; 7 bases match TRBD1. The source is an adult with an advanced solid tumor such as melanoma, head and neck, liver or kidney cancer. CDR3 in DNA: TGTGCCAGCAGCCGCGGGACAGCGGTTAGCTATGGCTACACCTTC. Residues: CASSRGTAVSYGYTF.